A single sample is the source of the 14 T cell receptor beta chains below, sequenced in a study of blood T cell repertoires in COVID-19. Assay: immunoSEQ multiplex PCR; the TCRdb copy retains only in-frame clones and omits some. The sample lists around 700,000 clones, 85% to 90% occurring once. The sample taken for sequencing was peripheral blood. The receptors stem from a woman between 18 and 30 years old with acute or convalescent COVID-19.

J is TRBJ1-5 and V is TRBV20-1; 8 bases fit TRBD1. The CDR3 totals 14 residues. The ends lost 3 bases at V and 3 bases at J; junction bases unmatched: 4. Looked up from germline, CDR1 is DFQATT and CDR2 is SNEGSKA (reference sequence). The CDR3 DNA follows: TGCAGTGCTAGTGGGGACAGGATCAATCAGCCCCAGCATTTT. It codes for CSASGDRINQPQHF.

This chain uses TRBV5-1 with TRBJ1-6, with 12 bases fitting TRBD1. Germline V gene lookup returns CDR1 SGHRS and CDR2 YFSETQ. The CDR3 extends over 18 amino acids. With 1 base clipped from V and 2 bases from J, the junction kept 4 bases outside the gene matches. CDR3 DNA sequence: TGCGCCAGCAGCTTGCCCGGGACAGGGGGCCCCTATAATTCACCCCTCCACTTT. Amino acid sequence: CASSLPGTGGPYNSPLHF. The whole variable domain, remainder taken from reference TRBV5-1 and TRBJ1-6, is KAGVTQTPRYLIKTRGQQVTLSCSPISGHRSVSWYQQTPGQGLQFLFEYFSETQRNKGNFPGRFSGRQFSNSRSEMNVSTLELGDSALYLCASSLPGTGGPYNSPLHFGNGTRLTVT.

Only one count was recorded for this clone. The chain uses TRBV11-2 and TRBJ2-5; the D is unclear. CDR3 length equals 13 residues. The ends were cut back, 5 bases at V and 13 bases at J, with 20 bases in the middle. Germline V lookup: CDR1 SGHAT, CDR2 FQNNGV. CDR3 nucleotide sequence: TGTGCCAGCAGCCCCTCTCTAGAAATGCTGCGGTACTTC. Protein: CASSPSLEMLRYF. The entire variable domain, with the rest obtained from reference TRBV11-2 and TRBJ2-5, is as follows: EAGVAQSPRYKIIEKRQSVAFWCNPISGHATLYWYQQILGQGPKLLIQFQNNGVVDDSQLPKDRFSAERLKGVDSTLKIQPAKLEDSAVYLCASSPSLEMLRYFGPGTRLLVL.

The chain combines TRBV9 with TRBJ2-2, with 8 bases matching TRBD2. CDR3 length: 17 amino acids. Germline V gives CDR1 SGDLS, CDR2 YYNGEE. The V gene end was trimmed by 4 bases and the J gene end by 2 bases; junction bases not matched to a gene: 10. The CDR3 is CASSSHKAGDNTGELFF. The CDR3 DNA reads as TGTGCCAGCAGCTCTCACAAAGCGGGGGATAACACCGGGGAGCTGTTTTTT.

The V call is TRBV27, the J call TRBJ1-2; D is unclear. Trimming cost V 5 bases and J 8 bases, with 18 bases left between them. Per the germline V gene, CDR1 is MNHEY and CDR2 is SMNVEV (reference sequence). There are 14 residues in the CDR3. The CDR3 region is CASSPAVPSAGYTF. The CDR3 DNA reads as TGTGCCAGCAGTCCCGCTGTCCCGTCTGCGGGCTACACCTTC.

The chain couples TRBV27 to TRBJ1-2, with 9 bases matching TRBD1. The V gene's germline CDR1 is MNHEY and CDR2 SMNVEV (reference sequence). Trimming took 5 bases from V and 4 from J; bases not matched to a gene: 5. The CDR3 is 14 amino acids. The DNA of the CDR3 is TGTGCCAGCAGTCCGGACAGGGGAGGCTATGGCTACACCTTC. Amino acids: CASSPDRGGYGYTF.

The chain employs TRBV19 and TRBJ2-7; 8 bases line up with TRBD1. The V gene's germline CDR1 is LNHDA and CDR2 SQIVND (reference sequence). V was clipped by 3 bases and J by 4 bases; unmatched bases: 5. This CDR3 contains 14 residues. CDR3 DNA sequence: TGTGCCAGTAGTATGGGGGGACAGGTTTACGAGCAGTACTTC. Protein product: CASSMGGQVYEQYF.

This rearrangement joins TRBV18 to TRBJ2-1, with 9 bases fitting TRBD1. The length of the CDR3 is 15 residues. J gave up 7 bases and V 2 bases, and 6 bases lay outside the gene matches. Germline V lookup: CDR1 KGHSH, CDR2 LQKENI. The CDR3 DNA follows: TGTGCCAGCTCACCAACCGGGACAGGGAGTAATGAGCAGTTCTTC. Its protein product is CASSPTGTGSNEQFF.

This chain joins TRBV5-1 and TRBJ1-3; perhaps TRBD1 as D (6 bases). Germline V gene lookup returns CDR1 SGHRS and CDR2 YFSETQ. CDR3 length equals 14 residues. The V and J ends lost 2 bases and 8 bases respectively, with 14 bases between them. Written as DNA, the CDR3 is TGCGCCAGCAGCTTCGGACAGCGAGCGGACACCATATATTTT. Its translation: CASSFGQRADTIYF.

The CDR3 is CASRLDSNYGYTF. CDR3 DNA: TGTGCCAGCAGGTTGGACAGCAACTATGGCTACACCTTC. This chain joins TRBV27 and TRBJ1-2; tentatively, D is TRBD1 (6 bases). Germline CDR1 is MNHEY and CDR2 is SMNVEV (reference sequence). The CDR3 is 13 amino acids. Trimming took 6 bases from V and 2 from J, leaving 10 bases between them.

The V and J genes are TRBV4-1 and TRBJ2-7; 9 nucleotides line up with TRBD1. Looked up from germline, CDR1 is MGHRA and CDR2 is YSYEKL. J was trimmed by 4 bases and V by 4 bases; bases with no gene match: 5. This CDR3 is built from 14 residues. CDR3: CASSLGQGLYEQYF. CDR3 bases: TGCGCCAGCAGCCTCGGACAGGGGCTATACGAGCAGTACTTC.

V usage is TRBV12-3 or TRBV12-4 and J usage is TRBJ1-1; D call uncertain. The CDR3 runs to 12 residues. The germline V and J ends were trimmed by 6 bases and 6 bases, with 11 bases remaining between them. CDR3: CASSRTRAEAFF. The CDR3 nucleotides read TGTGCCAGCAGCCGGACTAGGGCTGAAGCTTTCTTT.

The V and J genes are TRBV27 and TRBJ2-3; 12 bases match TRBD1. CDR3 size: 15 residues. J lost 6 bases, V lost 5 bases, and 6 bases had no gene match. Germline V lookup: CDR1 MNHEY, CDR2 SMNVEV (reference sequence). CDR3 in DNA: TGTGCCAGCAGTCCTCGGGACAGGGGGCTGGATACGCAGTATTTT. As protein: CASSPRDRGLDTQYF.

For the CDR3, the DNA is TGTGCCAGCAGTTACCTAGGCCCCCATGAGCAGTTCTTC. Translation: CASSYLGPHEQFF. The chain has TRBV6-5 and TRBJ2-1, with no clear D. Per the germline V gene, CDR1 is MNHEY and CDR2 is SVGAGI. Trimming shortened V by 2 bases and J by 8 bases, and 10 bases separated the two germline ends. The CDR3 covers 13 residues.